Listed here is a single T cell receptor (beta chain). The sample holds many counts of this clonotype. Its cognate antigen has yet to be identified. Per-base qualities were not stored, and no clone one base away is much larger. This sample is drawn from a study of identical twins (dated by TCRdb to the mid-2010s). General notes on the study: TCR alpha and beta repertoires from monozygotic twins, unrelated adults of various ages and cord blood were deep-sequenced to test whether fetal clonotypes persist. To rule out contamination, replicate twin experiments were performed at different times with different library preparation protocols.

Paper-wide results and their limitations: Abundant cord blood beta clonotypes had fewer insertions, young adult naive repertoires showed a similar but weaker trend, and memory repertoires showed no such trend. Invariant T cells such as MAIT and iNKT could partly confound zero-insertion analyses, though diverse VJ usage argued against this for most clonotypes. Recombination models systematically underestimated out-of-frame TCR alpha sharing in monozygotic twins but agreed with sharing between unrelated individuals. In beta out-of-frame sequences, excess twin sharing was weaker, because having fewer shared sequences lowered the signal-to-noise ratio. Compared with coincidental sharing between unrelated individuals, out-of-frame TCR alpha sequences shared between twins had an excess of sequences with low generation probability. Because the same donors could not be followed over many years, the conclusions relied on cross-sectional statistical analysis.

All donors were healthy Caucasians. The CDR3, from cysteine to phenylalanine, totals 12 residues. CDR3 DNA is the only sequence kept; it has 36 bases, read in frame from the first base. Deletion took 4 bases off V and 3 bases off J, with a span of 9 bases between the germline ends. The germline V gene yields SQVTM for CDR1 and ANQGSEA for CDR2. The library was produced with 5' RACE. The listed sequencing device is Illumina HiSeq 2000. A universal primer binding site was introduced by template switching, and a unique molecular identifier was present in the final cDNA, enabling accurate counting of TCR cDNA molecules. Specific primers in the conserved constant-segment region were used to synthesize first-strand cDNA for the TCR alpha and beta chains. To control for contamination, each cDNA library was double barcoded with a SMART-Mk sample barcode plus Illumina barcodes. TruSeq adapter sequences and Illumina sample barcodes were added in two successive PCR steps. TCR alpha and beta cDNA libraries were sequenced on the Illumina HiSeq platform with custom primers. In the source study's methods: Unique molecular identifiers were extracted from raw reads with MiGEC, and CDR3 positions were determined with MiXCR. Recombination models were inferred per individual with the repgenHMM and IGoR tools using an EM algorithm. Shared clonotype analysis was performed with the tcR package in R, normalizing sharing by the product of cloneset sizes. Out-of-frame nonproductive sequences were analyzed to study raw recombination free of thymic and clonal selection effects. Using fastp at Q25 and MiXCR, TCRdb reprocessed the public reads and kept productive beta chains. A single entry per CDR3 protein holds the most common genes and DNA from its merged rows. The V and J calls come from TCRdb's annotation, not from the publication. The sample has about 1.7 million distinct CDR3 sequences on record, 25% to 35% of them singletons. Approximately 0.29% of the sample belongs to the ten largest clones.

The sequenced sample consisted of cord blood. This TCR was recovered from a newborn girl in good health. The sequence joins TRBV29-1 to TRBJ2-5; TRBD1 is a possible D gene, resting on 5 matching bases. CDR3 loop: CSVGGREETQYF. The DNA is as follows: TGCAGCGTTGGTGGCAGGGAAGAGACCCAGTACTTC.